The T cell receptor beta chain under discussion was sequenced for a study of pediatric ulcerative colitis. Germline V lookup: CDR1 SQVTM, CDR2 ANQGSEA. V shed 1 base and J 2 bases; nucleotides not matched to a gene: 7. This CDR3 is 16 amino acids long. Concerning this clone: Its antigen is as yet unknown.

Overall study findings and caveats: Acute severe colitis showed lower rectal diversity from clonal expansions.

One to two pinch biopsies were taken from the rectum during colonoscopy. Assay used: immunoSEQ multiplex PCR; TCRdb lists only in-frame clones, some missing. The sample contains roughly 16,000 clones, 70% to 80% of which appear only once. This TCR was sampled from a boy aged 10-17 years who was a control in a study of pediatric ulcerative colitis. V usage is TRBV29-1 and J usage is TRBJ2-3; 9 bases line up with TRBD1. Material for sequencing was gut tissue. CDR3 coding DNA: TGCAGCGTTGAAGTTGTCAGGACAGGGGCCACAGATACGCAGTATTTT. Its translation is CSVEVVRTGATDTQYF.